These T cell receptor beta chains were read from a single sample in a study of T cell responses to AZD1222 COVID-19 vaccine. The repertoire was sequenced with immunoSEQ multiplex PCR; TCRdb's copy has only in-frame clones and lacks some. In the table there are some 99,000 clones, roughly nine tenths of which are singletons. The sample consisted of peripheral blood, taken on day 0 of AZD1222 vaccination. The origin of the receptors is an adult in good health. Each CDR3 is given without its conserved first and last residue. D genes are given only for firm matches.

V	D	J	CDR3
TRBV6-4	NA	TRBJ2-1	ASSDSSQGRNEQF
TRBV30	NA	TRBJ2-7	AWRVVGDYEQY
TRBV5-6	TRBD2	TRBJ2-7	ASSLPGLAKPYEQY
TRBV7-2	NA	TRBJ2-7	ASREGSEQY
TRBV4-1	TRBD1	TRBJ1-1	ASSPRPGTGSYTEAF
TRBV19	TRBD2	TRBJ2-1	ASSIGLTSGHNEQF
TRBV5-1	NA	TRBJ2-7	ASSSGSHSYEQY
TRBV7-2	NA	TRBJ2-5	ASSLARIQETQY
TRBV19	NA	TRBJ2-7	ASSGDLYEQY
TRBV12-3/TRBV12-4	NA	TRBJ1-2	ASSARDNYGYT
TRBV29-1	NA	TRBJ2-1	SVDQRERSNEQF
TRBV20-1	NA	TRBJ2-3	SASRAGLSSLTTDTQY
TRBV2	NA	TRBJ2-5	ASNRDLQETQY
TRBV6-1	NA	TRBJ2-4	ASSETTYNIQY
TRBV2	NA	TRBJ1-4	ASRDPQGNEKLF
TRBV4-1	TRBD2	TRBJ2-7	ASSQLPGTSGGPEVYEQY
TRBV7-9	NA	TRBJ1-1	ASSTGGGTEAF
TRBV25-1	TRBD1	TRBJ2-2	ASSDDRGSGELF
TRBV6-6	NA	TRBJ1-3	ASSPQGLSPSGNTIY
TRBV18	NA	TRBJ2-7	ASSPADREQEQY
TRBV27	TRBD2	TRBJ2-5	ASSPWTSGGEETQY
TRBV4-1	NA	TRBJ2-3	ASSQDLRTTQERRTDTQY